These 20 T cell receptor beta chains came from one sample sequenced in a study of T cells after yellow fever vaccination (dated by TCRdb to about 2019). In the paper's terms, the treatment or condition label means: live attenuated yellow fever vaccine strain. The library was produced with 5' RACE. Reads for this sample came from an Illumina NovaSeq 6000. Clones were called with MiXCR by TCRdb after fastp trimmed the public reads at Q25, and only in-frame beta chains were retained. Each CDR3 protein gets just one entry, which takes the most common genes and DNA from the rows behind it. The sample yields hundreds of thousands of distinct CDR3 sequences; about 17% were counted once. Of the sample, 18% falls within the top ten clones. This specimen consisted of PBMCs, obtained before the yellow fever booster vaccination. These receptors were taken from a young man who received the YFV17D yellow fever vaccine.

The chain couples TRBV7-2 to TRBJ1-6; a weak D match, TRBD1 (6 bases). Germline loops: CDR1 SGHTA, CDR2 FQGNSA. Trimming removed 5 bases from V and 7 bases from J, with 15 bases in between. The CDR3 contains 15 residues. The CDR3 sequence is CASSLPGTRNSPLHF. CDR3 nucleotide sequence: TGTGCCAGCAGCCTCCCGGGGACAAGGAATTCACCCCTCCACTTT.

The chain recombines TRBV11-2 with TRBJ2-3; D is ambiguous. This CDR3 has 14 residues. Germline V lookup: CDR1 SGHAT, CDR2 FQNNGV. Trimming shortened V by 5 bases and J by 6 bases, and 15 bases separated the two germline ends. CDR3: CASSVGGLLDTQYF. In DNA form, the CDR3 reads TGTGCCAGCAGCGTGGGTGGGTTATTGGATACGCAGTATTTT.

This clonotype appeared a few times. The CDR3 protein is CASSERDLEQYV. The CDR3 nucleotides are TGTGCCAGCAGTGAAAGGGACCTGGAGCAGTACGTC. The chain has TRBV2 and TRBJ2-7; D may correspond to TRBD1 or TRBD2 (5 bases each). CDR1 is SNHLY and CDR2 is FYNNEI in the germline V gene. Trimming took off 2 bases at V and 7 bases at J, with 9 bases between the two ends. The CDR3 is 12 amino acids.

CDR3 DNA sequence: TGTGCCATCAGTATATTCGGGGATGGGGAGACCCAGTACTTC. Protein sequence: CAISIFGDGETQYF. V is TRBV10-3 and J is TRBJ2-5, with a weak D call TRBD2 (5 bases). CDR3 length: 14 residues. V shed 5 bases and J shed 5 bases, with 15 bases lying between them. Germline V gene lookup returns CDR1 ENHRY and CDR2 SYGVKD.

The chain links TRBV24-1 to TRBJ1-6; no firm D call. Trimming left V 8 bases short and J 10 bases short, with 14 bases between. The length of the CDR3 is 13 residues. From germline, CDR1 is KGHDR and CDR2 SFDVKD. The CDR3 spells CATIRRVSSPLHF. In DNA form, the CDR3 reads TGTGCCACCATCAGACGGGTCTCATCACCCCTCCACTTT.

This clonotype was detected only a few times. The rearrangement links TRBV28 to TRBJ1-4; D gene uncertain. The V end was cut by 1 base, the J end by 8 bases, with 5 bases between. The CDR3 is made up of 12 amino acids. Germline V lookup: CDR1 MDHEN, CDR2 SYDVKM. CDR3 coding DNA: TGTGCCAGCAGTTTATTACGGGAAAAACTGTTTTTT. It encodes CASSLLREKLFF.

The table lists this clonotype with a few counts. This chain joins TRBV27 and TRBJ2-7, with D unclear. The ends were cut back, 5 bases at V and 6 bases at J, with 11 bases in the middle. Germline loops: CDR1 MNHEY, CDR2 SMNVEV (reference sequence). The CDR3 loop spans 12 amino acids. The CDR3 coding sequence is TGTGCCAGCAGTCCCCCCGGGTCCGAGCAGTACTTC. This translates into CASSPPGSEQYF.

The rearrangement joins TRBV20-1 to TRBJ2-3; D unresolved. Germline V CDR1 and CDR2: DFQATT, SNEGSKA (reference sequence). V gave up 0 bases and J gave up 1 base, with 11 bases separating them. The CDR3 runs 15 residues. The CDR3: CSARDPKVGTDTQYF. In nucleotides, the CDR3 is TGCAGTGCTAGAGATCCCAAGGTCGGCACAGATACGCAGTATTTT.

The J gene is TRBJ2-1, the V gene TRBV6-6; the D is unclear. Per the germline V gene, CDR1 is MNHNY and CDR2 is SVGAGI (reference sequence). Trimming left V 2 bases short and J 6 bases short, with 8 bases between. This CDR3 region has 13 residues. The CDR3 sequence is CASSYSRFNEQFF. CDR3 DNA sequence: TGTGCCAGCAGTTACAGTAGGTTCAATGAGCAGTTCTTC.

This clonotype was detected only a few times. CDR3 amino acids: CSARSGGGFYSNQPQHF. As DNA, the CDR3 is TGCAGTGCTAGAAGCGGGGGCGGCTTTTATAGCAATCAGCCCCAGCATTTT. The chain carries TRBV20-1 and TRBJ1-5; tentative D call: TRBD1 (6 bases). Trimming shortened V by 2 bases and J by 0 bases, and 17 bases separated the two germline ends. The germline CDR1 and CDR2 sequences are DFQATT and SNEGSKA (reference sequence). CDR3 size: 17 residues.

This clonotype appeared a few times. The chain is built from TRBV5-1 and TRBJ1-2; D unclear. This CDR3 contains 13 residues. V shed 4 bases and J shed 6 bases, with 13 bases lying between them. Germline V CDR1 and CDR2: SGHRS, YFSETQ. This CDR3 reads CASSLGARDGYTF. The CDR3 bases are TGCGCCAGCAGCCTAGGAGCGAGGGATGGCTACACCTTC. The variable domain in full, completed from reference TRBV5-1 and TRBJ1-2, reads KAGVTQTPRYLIKTRGQQVTLSCSPISGHRSVSWYQQTPGQGLQFLFEYFSETQRNKGNFPGRFSGRQFSNSRSEMNVSTLELGDSALYLCASSLGARDGYTFGSGTRLTVV.

This clonotype has only a few counts. V usage is TRBV4-2 and J usage is TRBJ2-1; 13 positions agree with TRBD2. Germline V gives CDR1 LGHNA, CDR2 YNFKEQ. The CDR3 length is 17 residues. The V and J ends lost 3 bases and 6 bases, in that order; junction bases with no gene match: 8. The CDR3 loop is CASSHPPLAGGPNEQFF. The CDR3 nucleotides are TGTGCCAGCAGCCATCCCCCACTAGCGGGGGGGCCCAATGAGCAGTTCTTC.

The gene calls are TRBV27 and TRBJ2-1, with D perhaps TRBD2 (6 bases). From germline, CDR1 is MNHEY and CDR2 SMNVEV (reference sequence). CDR3 length: 14 amino acids. V was cut by 7 bases and J by 2 bases, with 12 bases left in between. CDR3 coding DNA: TGTGCCAGCAAGGGAGGAGTTACCTACAATGAGCAGTTCTTC. Protein sequence: CASKGGVTYNEQFF.

This chain connects TRBV19 to TRBJ2-5, with D maybe TRBD2 (5 bases). This CDR3 comprises 14 residues. Germline V gene data show CDR1 as LNHDA and CDR2 as SQIVND (reference sequence). With 4 bases removed from V and 5 bases from J, the gap between germline ends came to 14 bases. The CDR3 bases are TGTGCCAGTAGTAAAAACGGGGTTCGGGAGACCCAGTACTTC. Residues: CASSKNGVRETQYF.

This clonotype was counted many times. The chain uses TRBV20-1 and TRBJ2-7; D unclear. The germline gives CDR1 DFQATT, CDR2 SNEGSKA (reference sequence). This CDR3 has 13 amino acids. Trimming took 0 bases from V and 3 from J, leaving 9 bases between them. This chain's CDR3 is CSARDLQNYEQYF. CDR3 DNA sequence: TGCAGTGCTAGAGATTTGCAGAACTACGAGCAGTACTTC.

The rearrangement uses TRBV24-1 and TRBJ2-1, with D tentatively TRBD2 (5 bases). The CDR3 spans 13 residues. Germline lookup yields CDR1 KGHDR and CDR2 SFDVKD. Trimming removed 8 bases at V and 7 bases at J, with 14 bases between. The CDR3 here is CATTAPDFNEQFF. The CDR3 coding sequence is TGTGCCACCACTGCCCCGGACTTTAATGAGCAGTTCTTC.

The V and J genes are TRBV9 and TRBJ2-4, with D tentatively TRBD1 (6 bases). CDR3 size: 14 residues. Per germline, CDR1 SGDLS and CDR2 YYNGEE. Trimming pared 4 bases from V and 4 bases from J, leaving 12 bases between. The CDR3 region is CASSPGGQKNIQYF. CDR3 coding DNA: TGTGCCAGCAGCCCCGGAGGACAGAAAAACATTCAGTACTTC.

In its sample, this clonotype was seen a few times. The chain uses TRBV30 and TRBJ1-3; D is perhaps TRBD1 (6 bases). This CDR3 spans 15 amino acids. V lost 3 bases to trimming and J lost 0 bases, with 12 bases between them. Germline loops: CDR1 GTSNPN, CDR2 SVGIG (reference sequence). CDR3 DNA sequence: TGTGCCTGGAGAGAAGGGGGATACTCTGGAAACACCATATATTTT. Protein: CAWREGGYSGNTIYF.

This rearrangement joins TRBV28 to TRBJ1-1; no reliable D call. The germline CDR1 and CDR2 sequences are MDHEN and SYDVKM. The CDR3 covers 15 residues. Trimming cost V 2 bases and J 3 bases, with 13 bases left between them. This chain's CDR3 is CASSLSGSGDTEAFF. The CDR3 nucleotides are TGTGCCAGCAGTTTAAGCGGGAGTGGGGACACTGAAGCTTTCTTT.

The V call is TRBV19, the J call TRBJ1-2, with TRBD1 matching 9 bases. Losses at the gene ends were 5 bases for V and 4 bases for J; bases not matched to a gene: 8. Germline values: CDR1 LNHDA, CDR2 SQIVND (reference sequence). The CDR3 contains 15 residues. CDR3 DNA sequence: TGTGCCAGTAGTCTAACAGGGGGCCTGGCCTATGGCTACACCTTC. Translating gives CASSLTGGLAYGYTF.